This is a list of T cell receptor beta chains from one sample in a study of blood T cell repertoires in COVID-19. This table comes from immunoSEQ multiplex PCR, and its TCRdb copy is limited to in-frame clones, with some not included. The table has about 180,000 clones, more than 70% seen once. The sample was PBMCs or T cells enriched from blood (not recorded which). Receptors were obtained from a woman younger than 45 who had recovered from COVID-19. CDR3s include the opening cysteine and the closing phenylalanine or tryptophan. A D gene is named only where the DNA matches it firmly. Clone sizes are given selectively: once, few, many, or a class where the clone is expanded.

D	J	V	size	DNA	CDR3
TRBD1	TRBJ1-2	TRBV5-8	.	TGTGCCAGCAGACCACAGGGGAACTATGGCTACACCTTC	CASRPQGNYGYTF
.	TRBJ1-1	TRBV28	.	TGTGCCAGCAGTTTATTGCAGGAAATTGAAGCTTTCTTT	CASSLLQEIEAFF
TRBD1	TRBJ2-7	TRBV5-6	.	TGTGCCAGCAGCTCGGACAGGGGGCGTGGCGAGCAGTACTTC	CASSSDRGRGEQYF
TRBD2	TRBJ2-3	TRBV3-1/TRBV3-2	.	TGTGCCAGCAGCCGTCAGACTAGCGGGAGCACAGATACGCAGTATTTT	CASSRQTSGSTDTQYF
.	TRBJ1-2	TRBV21-1	.	TGTGCCAGCAGCAAAGTTCGGGTGTGCGGCTACACCTTC	CASSKVRVCGYTF
TRBD2	TRBJ2-1	TRBV27	.	TGTGCCAGCAGTGCAGGACGGACTAGCGGGAGAGTTTATTACAATGAGCAGTTCTTC	CASSAGRTSGRVYYNEQFF
TRBD1	TRBJ2-7	TRBV25-1	.	TGTGCCAGCAGTGAATCGGTGAGGGACAGGGGGCTCTACGAGCAGTACTTC	CASSESVRDRGLYEQYF
TRBD2	TRBJ2-1	TRBV7-9	.	TGTGCCGTTGTTGGACTAGCGGAGTACAATGAGCAGTTCTTC	CAVVGLAEYNEQFF
TRBD1	TRBJ1-2	TRBV7-2	.	TGTGCCAGCAGCTCGACAGGGGGTGGCTACACCTTC	CASSSTGGGYTF
.	TRBJ1-3	TRBV28	.	TGTGCCAGCAGTCCTAGAGGTGCTGGAAACACCATATATTTT	CASSPRGAGNTIYF
TRBD1	TRBJ2-7	TRBV15	.	TGTGCCACCAGCAGGGCAGACAGGGACTACGAGCAGTACTTC	CATSRADRDYEQYF
TRBD1	TRBJ2-5	TRBV12-3/TRBV12-4	.	TGTGCCAGCAAACCGACAGGGGAAGAGACCCAGTACTTC	CASKPTGEETQYF
TRBD2	TRBJ2-2	TRBV7-6	.	TGTGCCAGCAGCCCGGTAGCGGGAGATTACACCGGGGAGCTGTTTTTT	CASSPVAGDYTGELFF
.	TRBJ1-2	TRBV6-1	.	TGTGCCAGCAGTGAAACCGAAGGAGGCTATGGCTACACCTTC	CASSETEGGYGYTF
.	TRBJ2-7	TRBV27	.	TGTGCCAGCAGTTCAGGACAGCTCCCTAGCTACGAGCAGTACTTC	CASSSGQLPSYEQYF
TRBD1	TRBJ2-3	TRBV25-1	.	TGTGCCAGCAGTGAAGGTTGGGGACAGGGGGCGGCAGATACGCAGTATTTT	CASSEGWGQGAADTQYF
.	TRBJ2-4	TRBV10-1	.	TGCGCCAGCAGAGACCCCTCGGGAAACATTCAGTACTTC	CASRDPSGNIQYF
.	TRBJ2-2	TRBV7-2	.	TGTGCCAGCAGCTTAAGGGCAGGGGAGCTCACCGGGGAGCTGTTTTTT	CASSLRAGELTGELFF
.	TRBJ2-7	TRBV2	.	TGTGCCAGCAGTGAAACAACCAGGGTCTACGAGCAGTACTTC	CASSETTRVYEQYF
.	TRBJ2-1	TRBV21-1	.	TGTGCCAGCAGCAAAGGGATGACAGGGGCTATAGCGGGAGGGACCTACAATGAGCAGTTCTTC	CASSKGMTGAIAGGTYNEQFF
.	TRBJ2-7	TRBV27	.	TGTGCCAGCAGTTTCAAGTGGGACACCTACGAGCAGTACTTC	CASSFKWDTYEQYF
.	TRBJ2-1	TRBV7-8	.	TGTGCCAGCAGCCCACGACAGAGCTCCTACAATGAGCAGTTCTTC	CASSPRQSSYNEQFF
TRBD2	TRBJ2-2	TRBV19	.	TGTGCCAGTAGTATGATGGGAAGCGGGACCCTCGGCGGGGAGCTGTTTTTT	CASSMMGSGTLGGELFF
TRBD2	TRBJ2-1	TRBV27	once	TGTGCCAGCAGTTTATCGGGCGGGAGTGGCGGTGAGCAGTTCTTC	CASSLSGGSGGEQFF
.	TRBJ1-3	TRBV28	.	TGTGCCAGCAGTTTAATCAGGGGTGGAAACACCATATATTTT	CASSLIRGGNTIYF
.	TRBJ1-5	TRBV6-5	.	TGTGCCAGCTCCGGGACACTGAGCAATCAGCCCCAGCATTTT	CASSGTLSNQPQHF
.	TRBJ1-1	TRBV9	once	TGTGCCAGCAGCATACAGGTGAACACTGAAGCTTTCTTT	CASSIQVNTEAFF
TRBD2	TRBJ2-1	TRBV19	once	TGTGCCAGTAGGGGACTAGCGGGAGGGGGGGGCTACAATGAGCAGTTCTTC	CASRGLAGGGGYNEQFF
TRBD1	TRBJ2-6	TRBV6-1	.	TGTGCCAGCAGTGAACAGGGGGCTGGGGCCAACGTCCTGACTTTC	CASSEQGAGANVLTF
.	TRBJ2-1	TRBV21-1	.	TGTGCCAGCAGAAATAAATCACCATGGCCCGAGGCGGGAGTCGATGAGCAGTTCTTC	CASRNKSPWPEAGVDEQFF
.	TRBJ2-1	TRBV20-1	.	TGCAGTGCTAGTTCGGGGGTTGGAGGGAGAGAGCAGTTCTTC	CSASSGVGGREQFF
TRBD1	TRBJ2-7	TRBV11-2	once	TGTGCCAGCAGCTTAATTGCAACGGACAGGGGCTACGAGCAGTACTTC	CASSLIATDRGYEQYF
TRBD1	TRBJ1-1	TRBV11-3	.	TGTGCCAGCAGTTGGGACAGGTACACTGAAGCTTTCTTT	CASSWDRYTEAFF
.	TRBJ1-3	TRBV5-1	.	TGCGCCAGCAGCTCACAGGGCAGCCGTGGAAACACCATATATTTT	CASSSQGSRGNTIYF
TRBD1	TRBJ2-1	TRBV24-1	.	TGTGCCACCAGTGATTTTACCGGGACAGGGGGTTACAATGAGCAGTTCTTC	CATSDFTGTGGYNEQFF
.	TRBJ1-1	TRBV19	.	TGTGCCAGTAGTATGGACTGGAGCACTGAAGCTTTCTTT	CASSMDWSTEAFF
TRBD1	TRBJ2-5	TRBV5-1	.	TGCGCCAGCCGTGGACAGGTGCAAGAGACCCAGTACTTC	CASRGQVQETQYF
.	TRBJ2-1	TRBV14	.	TGTGCCAGCCACAGGGAATCCTACAATGAGCAGTTCTTC	CASHRESYNEQFF